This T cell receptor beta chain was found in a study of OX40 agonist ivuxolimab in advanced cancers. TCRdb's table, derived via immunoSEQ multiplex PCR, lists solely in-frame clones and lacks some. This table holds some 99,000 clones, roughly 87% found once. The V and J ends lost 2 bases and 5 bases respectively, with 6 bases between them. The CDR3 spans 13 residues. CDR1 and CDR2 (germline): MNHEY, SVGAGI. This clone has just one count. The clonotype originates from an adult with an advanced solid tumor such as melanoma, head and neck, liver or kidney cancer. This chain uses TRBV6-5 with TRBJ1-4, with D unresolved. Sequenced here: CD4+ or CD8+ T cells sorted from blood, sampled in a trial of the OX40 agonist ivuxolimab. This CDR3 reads CASSYIVNEKLFF. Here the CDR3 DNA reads TGTGCCAGCAGTTACATAGTGAATGAAAAACTGTTTTTT.